Listed here are 26 T cell receptor beta chains from one sample, sequenced in a study of blood T cells in healthy people across ages. Combining a sample-barcoded 5' primer with a J-beta primer mix, a second PCR ran for roughly 7 to 11 cycles. TCRdb itself ran the 5' RACE reads through MiXCR, one entry per CDR3 protein. This sample has over 600,000 distinct CDR3 sequences, with around 21% found just once. The sample consisted of blood. All receptors come from a man aged 65 to 85 in good health.

The chain employs TRBV27 and TRBJ2-7; 9 bases line up with TRBD1. From germline, CDR1 is MNHEY and CDR2 SMNVEV (reference sequence). The CDR3 loop spans 14 amino acids. V lost 4 bases to trimming and J lost 3 bases; unmatched junction nucleotides: 4. The CDR3 nucleotides read TGTGCCAGCAGTTGGACAGGGGACGGCTACGAGCAGTACTTC. Its protein is CASSWTGDGYEQYF.

The rearrangement joins TRBV2 to TRBJ2-1, with TRBD2 identical over 7 bases. V lost 1 base, J lost 4 bases, and 4 bases stayed unmatched. The V gene's germline CDR1 is SNHLY and CDR2 FYNNEI. This CDR3 spans 15 amino acids. The CDR3 region is CASSEGLGLYNEQFF. The CDR3 nucleotides are TGTGCCAGCAGTGAAGGACTGGGACTATACAATGAGCAGTTCTTC.

This clonotype turned up a few times. This chain links TRBV2 with TRBJ2-1, with 7 bases aligning to TRBD1. The closer fit of TRBJ2-5 to the DNA end suggests the J call may be wrong. The CDR3 is 17 residues long. CDR1 is SNHLY, CDR2 FYNNEI, per germline. CDR3 residues: CASSEAQGRGYMKTQYF. The CDR3 coding sequence is TGTGCCAGCAGTGAAGCGCAGGGCAGGGGGTATATGAAGACCCAGTACTTC.

The chain uses TRBV6-6 and TRBJ1-2, with D possibly being TRBD1 (6 bases). The germline CDR1 and CDR2 sequences are MNHNY and SVGAGI (reference sequence). The CDR3 has 12 amino acids. V lost 5 bases to trimming and J lost 9 bases, with 13 bases between them. The CDR3 is CASSPGDHRYTF. The CDR3 DNA is TGTGCCAGCAGTCCAGGGGACCATCGCTACACCTTC.

This clonotype has ten or more counts. The chain employs TRBV5-1 and TRBJ2-5; D call uncertain. Germline V gene sequence: CDR1 SGHRS, CDR2 YFSETQ. Between the trimmed V and J ends, which lost 5 bases and 0 bases, there was a span of 11 bases. The CDR3 contains 14 residues. The CDR3 loop is CASSRELDQETQYF. Written as DNA, the CDR3 is TGCGCCAGCAGTCGCGAGCTGGACCAAGAGACCCAGTACTTC.

The sample holds a few counts of this clonotype. CDR3 nucleotides: TGTGCCAGCAGTGAACATAGCGGGATTCAGTACTTC. This encodes CASSEHSGIQYF. The rearrangement links TRBV6-1 to TRBJ2-4; 7 nucleotides align to TRBD2. CDR3 size: 12 residues. V lost 2 bases and J lost 10; bases outside the gene matches: 2. Germline CDR1 reads MNHNS; CDR2 reads SASEGT.

The J gene is TRBJ1-4, the V gene TRBV25-1, with D maybe TRBD1 (6 bases). Trimming took off 4 bases at V and 11 bases at J, with 14 bases between the two ends. This CDR3 comprises 13 residues. The germline V gene encodes CDR1 MGHDK and CDR2 SYGVNS. The CDR3 spells CASSANEGVKLFF. The DNA for the CDR3 is TGTGCCAGCAGTGCTAACGAGGGGGTTAAACTGTTTTTT.

Only a few counts were recorded for this clonotype. The chain combines TRBV10-3 with TRBJ2-6, with 9 nucleotides matching TRBD1. Germline loops: CDR1 ENHRY, CDR2 SYGVKD. V trimming: 0 bases; J trimming: 1 base; junction bases outside the gene matches: 4. The CDR3 length is 18 residues. The CDR3 here is CAISESVGQGSGANVLTF. CDR3 bases: TGTGCCATCAGTGAGTCGGTGGGACAGGGATCTGGGGCCAACGTCCTGACTTTC.

This clonotype showed up just a few times. The CDR3: CASSGRQLRSTDTQYF. For the CDR3, the DNA is TGTGCCAGCAGCGGGAGGCAGTTGCGAAGCACAGATACGCAGTATTTT. The chain carries TRBV25-1 and TRBJ2-3, with 7 bases identical to TRBD2. This CDR3 is 16 amino acids long. V lost 6 bases to trimming and J lost 0 bases; unmatched junction nucleotides: 9. CDR1 MGHDK and CDR2 SYGVNS come from the germline V gene.

This clonotype was recorded many times. The chain combines TRBV2 with TRBJ2-4; maybe TRBD2 (5 bases). This CDR3 is 14 amino acids long. V was clipped by 2 bases and J by 7 bases, with 12 bases between them. Germline assignment: CDR1 SNHLY and CDR2 FYNNEI. The CDR3 bases are TGTGCCAGCAGTGAAAGGCTCGGGGTCAACATTCAGTACTTC. It encodes CASSERLGVNIQYF.

The V and J genes are TRBV9 and TRBJ1-1; maybe TRBD1 (6 bases). Per the germline V gene, CDR1 is SGDLS and CDR2 is YYNGEE. V was trimmed by 4 bases and J by 6 bases, leaving 19 bases between them. This CDR3 comprises 15 residues. The CDR3 reads CASSTEGGRTSEAFF. CDR3 DNA sequence: TGTGCCAGCAGCACAGAGGGGGGGAGGACCTCTGAAGCTTTCTTT. The variable domain in full, completed from reference TRBV9 and TRBJ1-1, reads DSGVTQTPKHLITATGQRVTLRCSPRSGDLSVYWYQQSLDQGLQFLIQYYNGEERAKGNILERFSAQQFPDLHSELNLSSLELGDSALYFCASSTEGGRTSEAFFGQGTRLTVV.

This clonotype has ten or more counts. The chain uses TRBV28 and TRBJ2-5, with 7 bases lining up with TRBD2. CDR1 MDHEN and CDR2 SYDVKM come from the germline V gene. The length of the CDR3 is 15 residues. J gave up 3 bases and V 2 bases, and 6 bases lay outside the gene matches. The CDR3 is CASSLRASGKETQYF. In DNA form, the CDR3 reads TGTGCCAGCAGTTTAAGGGCTAGCGGAAAAGAGACCCAGTACTTC.

This chain connects TRBV5-1 to TRBJ2-7; no definite D call. This CDR3 has 14 amino acids. Germline CDR1 SGHRS, CDR2 YFSETQ. Trimming took 0 bases from V and 6 from J, leaving 13 bases between them. The CDR3 coding sequence is TGCGCCAGCAGCTTGGGGATAGAATCCGGCGAGCAGTACTTC. Translating it yields CASSLGIESGEQYF.

CDR3 nucleotide sequence: TGTGCCAGTAGTATGGGGACAGGGAGCGCTGGGGCCAACGTCCTGACTTTC. Translating gives CASSMGTGSAGANVLTF. This sequence joins TRBV19 and TRBJ2-6, with 9 bases lining up with TRBD1. This CDR3 contains 17 residues. The J segment lost 2 bases and the V segment lost 3 bases, leaving 5 bases of the junction unmatched. Germline V gene lookup returns CDR1 LNHDA and CDR2 SQIVND (reference sequence).

To note about this clonotype: This may be a read error: a much more frequent sequence differs by one nucleotide. This is likely a read error, given that the CDR3 carries no conserved phenylalanine or tryptophan at its end. The V gene is TRBV11-2, the J gene TRBJ2-7; D unresolved. The CDR3 extends over 15 amino acids. V was pared by 0 bases and J by 3 bases, with 12 bases between. CDR1 is SGHAT and CDR2 is FQNNGV in the germline V gene. CDR3 DNA sequence: TGTGCCAGCAGCTTAGAGTCCCCCAGATTCTACGAGCAGTACCTC. Translated: CASSLESPRFYEQYL.

This clonotype turned up a few times. The genes are TRBV20-1 and TRBJ2-5, with TRBD2 matching 7 bases. Germline V gene sequence: CDR1 DFQATT, CDR2 SNEGSKA (reference sequence). The CDR3 is made up of 12 amino acids. V shed 2 bases, J shed 5 bases, and the junction held 2 bases outside the gene matches. The CDR3 is CSARQGGETQYF. The CDR3 bases are TGCAGTGCTAGACAGGGAGGGGAGACCCAGTACTTC.

The chain combines TRBV14 with TRBJ1-6; D unclear. This CDR3 has 13 amino acids. Per germline, CDR1 SGHDN and CDR2 FVKESK. Trimming cost V 2 bases and J 9 bases, with 8 bases left between them. CDR3 sequence: CASSQLSGSPLHF. The CDR3 coding sequence is TGTGCCAGCAGCCAACTGAGCGGTTCACCCCTCCACTTT. The whole variable domain, filled in from reference TRBV14 and TRBJ1-6, reads EAGVTQFPSHSVIEKGQTVTLRCDPISGHDNLYWYRRVMGKEIKFLLHFVKESKQDESGMPNNRFLAERTGGTYSTLKVQPAELEDSGVYFCASSQLSGSPLHFGNGTRLTVT.

This clonotype was found a few times. The genes are TRBV6-1 and TRBJ2-2; TRBD1 is a possible D gene (5 bases). The V end was cut by 2 bases, the J end by 0 bases, with 13 bases between. Germline CDR1 MNHNS, CDR2 SASEGT. CDR3 length: 17 amino acids. The CDR3 is CASSEWGRAPNTGELFF. CDR3 nucleotide sequence: TGTGCCAGCAGTGAATGGGGCAGGGCCCCGAACACCGGGGAGCTGTTTTTT.

This clonotype was seen more than once but under ten times. The chain uses TRBV28 and TRBJ2-2; D could derive from TRBD1 or TRBD2 (5 bases each). From germline, CDR1 is MDHEN and CDR2 SYDVKM. Trimming pared 7 bases from V and 4 bases from J, leaving 13 bases between. The CDR3 totals 14 residues. The CDR3 protein is CASTLGVGTGELFF. CDR3 coding DNA: TGTGCCAGCACCTTGGGGGTGGGCACCGGGGAGCTGTTTTTT.

This clonotype occurred a few times. V usage is TRBV7-3 and J usage is TRBJ2-7; D unresolved. Germline V gene data show CDR1 as SGHTA and CDR2 as FQGTGA. V lost 7 bases to trimming and J lost 3 bases, with 16 bases between them. CDR3 size: 14 residues. For the CDR3, the DNA is TGTGCCAGCACCCCGCTAGGTTTCTACTACGAGCAGTACTTC. It specifies CASTPLGFYYEQYF.

This clonotype came up many times. The V and J genes are TRBV11-2 and TRBJ1-6; D gene unclear. Trimming cost V 7 bases and J 0 bases, with 10 bases left between them. The length of the CDR3 is 15 residues. CDR1 SGHAT and CDR2 FQNNGV come from the germline V gene. The CDR3 sequence is CASKTGSSYNSPLHF. CDR3 nucleotide sequence: TGTGCCAGCAAAACGGGGAGCTCCTATAATTCACCCCTCCACTTT.

The chain has TRBV3-1 and TRBJ2-1, with TRBD2 identical over 7 bases. Germline V lookup: CDR1 LGHDT, CDR2 YNNKEL (reference sequence). The CDR3 loop spans 16 amino acids. The V gene end was trimmed by 1 base and the J gene end by 2 bases; junction bases not matched to a gene: 5. In DNA, the CDR3 is TGTGCCAGCAGCCAAGTCCAAGCGGGGCCCTACAATGAGCAGTTCTTC. Translated, it gives CASSQVQAGPYNEQFF.

The sample holds a few counts of this clonotype. The chain combines TRBV6-5 with TRBJ1-2, with D uncertain. The CDR3 has 14 amino acids. The germline V and J ends were trimmed by 0 bases and 1 base, with 6 bases remaining between them. Germline assignment: CDR1 MNHEY and CDR2 SVGAGI. The CDR3 nucleotides read TGTGCCAGCAGTTACTCGGCGGGTAACTATGGCTACACCTTC. This translates into CASSYSAGNYGYTF.

This clonotype has only a few counts. Given the absence of the conserved phenylalanine or tryptophan at the CDR3 end, a read error is likely. The J gene is TRBJ2-5, the V gene TRBV3-1, with D possibly matching TRBD2 (6 bases). The J call is doubtful: the DNA matches TRBJ2-7 better. The CDR3 totals 14 residues. CDR1 and CDR2 from the germline V gene are LGHDT and YNNKEL (reference sequence). This CDR3 is CASSQDNRRGEQYL. The CDR3, as DNA: TGTGCCAGCAGCCAAGATAACAGGAGGGGCGAGCAGTACCTC.

This clonotype was observed a handful of times. This chain uses TRBV20-1 with TRBJ2-3; D may be TRBD2 (6 bases). From germline, CDR1 is DFQATT and CDR2 SNEGSKA (reference sequence). Trimming took 0 bases from V and 6 from J, leaving 16 bases between them. The CDR3 contains 15 residues. The chain's CDR3 is CSARDAGGPGDTQYF. CDR3 coding DNA: TGCAGTGCTAGAGATGCCGGAGGGCCTGGGGATACGCAGTATTTT.

This clonotype was picked up a small number of times. This sequence joins TRBV15 and TRBJ2-7, with D tentatively TRBD2 (5 bases). CDR1 and CDR2 (germline): LNHNV, YYDKDF (reference sequence). Trimming took 3 bases from V and 3 from J, leaving 6 bases between them. The CDR3 extends over 12 amino acids. The CDR3 sequence is CATSSDYYEQYF. DNA for the CDR3: TGTGCCACCAGCAGTGACTACTACGAGCAGTACTTC.